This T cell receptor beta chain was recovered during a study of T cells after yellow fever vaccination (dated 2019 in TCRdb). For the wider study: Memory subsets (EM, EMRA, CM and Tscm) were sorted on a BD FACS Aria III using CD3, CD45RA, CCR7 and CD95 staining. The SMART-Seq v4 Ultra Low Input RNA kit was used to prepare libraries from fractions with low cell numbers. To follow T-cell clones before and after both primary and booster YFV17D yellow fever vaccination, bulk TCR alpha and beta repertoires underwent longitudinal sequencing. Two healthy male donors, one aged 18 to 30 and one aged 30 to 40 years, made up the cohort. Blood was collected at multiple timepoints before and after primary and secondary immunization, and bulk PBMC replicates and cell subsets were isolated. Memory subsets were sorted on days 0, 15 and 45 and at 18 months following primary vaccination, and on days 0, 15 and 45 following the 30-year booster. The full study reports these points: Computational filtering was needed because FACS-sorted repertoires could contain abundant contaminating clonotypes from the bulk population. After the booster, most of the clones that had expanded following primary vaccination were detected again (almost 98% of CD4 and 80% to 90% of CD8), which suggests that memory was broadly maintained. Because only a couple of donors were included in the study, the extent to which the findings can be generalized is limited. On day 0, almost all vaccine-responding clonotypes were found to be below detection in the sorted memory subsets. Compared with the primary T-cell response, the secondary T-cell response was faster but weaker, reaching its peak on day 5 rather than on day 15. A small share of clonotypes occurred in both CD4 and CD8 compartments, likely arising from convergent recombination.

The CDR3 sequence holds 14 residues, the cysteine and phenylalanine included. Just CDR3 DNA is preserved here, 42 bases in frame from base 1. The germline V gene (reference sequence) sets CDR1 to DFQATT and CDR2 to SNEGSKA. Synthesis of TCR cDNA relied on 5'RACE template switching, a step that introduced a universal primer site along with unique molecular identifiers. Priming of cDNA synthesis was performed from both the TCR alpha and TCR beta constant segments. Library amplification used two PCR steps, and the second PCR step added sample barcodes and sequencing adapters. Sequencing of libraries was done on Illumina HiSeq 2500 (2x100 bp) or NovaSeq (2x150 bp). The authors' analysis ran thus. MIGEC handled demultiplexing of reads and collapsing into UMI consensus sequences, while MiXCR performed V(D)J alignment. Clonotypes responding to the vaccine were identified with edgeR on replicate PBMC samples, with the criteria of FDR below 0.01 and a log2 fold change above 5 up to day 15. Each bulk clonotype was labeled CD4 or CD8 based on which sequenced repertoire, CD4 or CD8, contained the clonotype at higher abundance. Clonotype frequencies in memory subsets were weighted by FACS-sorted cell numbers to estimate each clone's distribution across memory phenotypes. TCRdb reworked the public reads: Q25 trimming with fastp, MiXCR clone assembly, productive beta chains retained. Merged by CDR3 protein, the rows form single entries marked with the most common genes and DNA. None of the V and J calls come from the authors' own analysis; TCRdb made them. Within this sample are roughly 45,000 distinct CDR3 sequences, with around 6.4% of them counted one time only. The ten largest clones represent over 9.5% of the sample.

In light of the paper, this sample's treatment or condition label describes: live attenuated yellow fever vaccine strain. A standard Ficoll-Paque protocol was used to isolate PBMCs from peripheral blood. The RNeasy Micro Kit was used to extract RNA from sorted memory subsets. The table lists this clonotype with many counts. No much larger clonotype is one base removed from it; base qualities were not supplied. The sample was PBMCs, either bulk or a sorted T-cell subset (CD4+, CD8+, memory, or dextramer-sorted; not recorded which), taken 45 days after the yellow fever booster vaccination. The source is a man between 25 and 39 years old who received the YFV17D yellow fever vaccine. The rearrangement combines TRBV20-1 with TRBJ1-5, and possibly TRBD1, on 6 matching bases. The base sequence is TGCAGCACCGGGACAATGATTAACAATCAGCCCCAGCATTTT. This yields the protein CSTGTMINNQPQHF.